The T cell receptor (beta chain) under discussion was sequenced for a study of T-cell reconstitution after alpha-beta-depleted transplantation in children. Study-wide results and limits: The high TCRbeta diversity at day 60 in some patients came from surviving recipient T cells and thymic progenitors. Reportedly, alpha-beta T cells present about two months post-transplant originated from several hundred expanded clones of graft origin. T-cell counts and diversity at one year following transplant were attributed mainly to newly produced T cells.

The authors prepared the TCRbeta library with unique molecular identifiers. TCRdb redid the calling of the PCR reads with MiXCR, one entry per CDR3 protein. The table shows roughly 160,000 distinct CDR3 sequences, with 11% occurring only once. Ten or more counts support this clonotype. The antigen remains unidentified. Specimen: PBMCs, collected before TCRalphabeta/CD19-depleted stem cell transplant. This sequence originates from a boy younger than 10 with acute myeloid leukemia, due to receive a stem cell transplant.

In DNA form, the CDR3 reads TGTGCCAGCAGCCTCCGGGACAGAAATAATTCACCCCTCCACTTT. Its protein product is CASSLRDRNNSPLHF. The chain links TRBV7-9 to TRBJ1-6; 7 positions agree with TRBD1. This CDR3 comprises 15 residues. Per germline, CDR1 SEHNR and CDR2 FQNEAQ (reference sequence). The ends lost 5 bases at V and 5 bases at J; junction bases unmatched: 6.